These 2 T cell receptor beta chains originate from one sample sequenced in a study of STAT5B mutations in CD4+ large granular lymphocyte leukemia. The table came from immunoSEQ multiplex PCR; TCRdb's copy has only in-frame clones and leaves some out. The table has 45,000 to 50,000 clones, 65% to 85% seen once; the top ten hold approximately 0.4%. The specimen was CD4+ T cells from blood buffy coats. The receptors come from a human donor in good health.

The CDR3 coding sequence is TGTGCCAGCAGCTTAGACAGGGGGCGAACTGAAGCTTTCTTT. Amino acids: CASSLDRGRTEAFF. The chain couples TRBV11-3 to TRBJ1-1; 8 bases agree with TRBD1. Germline values: CDR1 SGHNT, CDR2 YENEEA. The length of the CDR3 is 14 residues. The junction had 2 bases not matched to a gene; V was cut back by 0 bases and J by 5 bases.

This clone has just a few counts. The chain uses TRBV6-5 and TRBJ2-7, with TRBD1 as a possible D gene (5 bases). The CDR3 covers 13 residues. CDR1 and CDR2 (germline): MNHEY, SVGAGI. V was trimmed by 6 bases and J by 2 bases, leaving 11 bases between them. In DNA, the CDR3 is TGTGCCAGCAGGGGGCGGAACACCTACGAGCAGTACTTC. Amino acid sequence: CASRGRNTYEQYF.